Below, 23 T cell receptor beta chains from the same sample are listed, as sequenced in a study of metastatic and nonmetastatic thyroid tumors. Via MiXCR, TCRdb re-called the PCR reads. This sample has some 24,000 clones, with around 21% found just once. Patients had received no treatment of any kind before thyroid surgery. The sample taken for sequencing was blood. The receptor source for this set is a male donor with papillary thyroid cancer or a benign thyroid nodule (not recorded which). Some clones in this sample may be carry-over from other donors' samples.

This clone was seen a few times. V is TRBV20-1 and J is TRBJ2-3, with TRBD2 matching over 7 bases. The junction had 14 bases not matched to a gene; V was cut back by 8 bases and J by 3 bases. CDR1 and CDR2 (germline): DFQATT, SNEGSKA (reference sequence). The length of the CDR3 is 15 residues. The CDR3 nucleotides are TGCAGTACTCTTGGGGGGGGGAGCTCAACAGATACGCAGTATTTT. Amino acid sequence: CSTLGGGSSTDTQYF.

This clone was detected many times. The genes are TRBV9 and TRBJ1-3, with D tentatively TRBD1 (6 bases). The CDR3 spans 20 residues. The germline V gene has CDR1 SGDLS and CDR2 YYNGEE. The germline V and J ends were trimmed by 2 bases and 0 bases, with 24 bases remaining between them. The DNA for the CDR3 is TGTGCCAGCAGCGTCTCCACACCAGGGGCGGCAGGCGGCTCTGGAAACACCATATATTTT. Protein product: CASSVSTPGAAGGSGNTIYF.

This clone was picked up a small number of times. The rearrangement joins TRBV6-1 to TRBJ2-7; 12 bases line up with TRBD2. Trimming cost V 7 bases and J 4 bases; bases outside gene matches: 8. The germline V gene encodes CDR1 MNHNS and CDR2 SASEGT. This CDR3 contains 15 residues. CDR3 residues: CASNPTSGRRYEQYF. In DNA form, the CDR3 reads TGTGCCAGCAACCCAACTAGCGGGAGGCGTTACGAGCAGTACTTC.

This clone is deemed medium-sized. V gene TRBV12-3 or TRBV12-4 combines with J gene TRBJ2-1; TRBD1 agrees at 9 bases. V shed 5 bases and J 9 bases; nucleotides not matched to a gene: 2. The CDR3 runs 12 residues. The CDR3 sequence is CASSGDRVEQFF. The DNA for the CDR3 is TGTGCCAGCAGTGGGGACAGGGTTGAGCAGTTCTTC.

The sample holds a few counts of this clone. The V and J genes are TRBV6-2 or TRBV6-3 and TRBJ2-6; D gene ambiguous. The ends were cut back, 4 bases at V and 8 bases at J, with 12 bases in the middle. CDR1 and CDR2 (germline): MNHEY, SVGEGT. This CDR3 is built from 14 residues. CDR3 protein: CASSCNSGSNVLTF. The CDR3 coding sequence is TGTGCCAGCAGTTGCAACTCTGGTTCCAACGTCCTGACTTTC.

This clone was counted ten times or more. This chain uses TRBV28 with TRBJ2-2; 7 positions agree with TRBD1. The CDR3 runs 13 residues. CDR1 is MDHEN and CDR2 is SYDVKM in the germline V gene. CDR3 nucleotide sequence: TGTGGCGTCCTGGGACAGAGCACCGGGGAGCTGTTTTTT. This translates into CGVLGQSTGELFF.

This clone was counted at least ten times. DNA of the CDR3: TGCAGTGCTCCACGCTCCGGGACAGACTACAATGAGCAGTTCTTC. Protein: CSAPRSGTDYNEQFF. The chain joins TRBV20-1 to TRBJ2-1; TRBD1 aligns across 7 bases. V trimming: 5 bases; J trimming: 3 bases; junction bases outside the gene matches: 10. Germline V gives CDR1 DFQATT, CDR2 SNEGSKA (reference sequence). This CDR3 has 15 residues.

CDR3 nucleotides: TGTGCCAGCAGCTTGGCGTCCTACGAGCAGTACTTC. Translation gives CASSLASYEQYF. This sequence joins TRBV11-3 and TRBJ2-7; D ambiguous. Looked up from germline, CDR1 is SGHNT and CDR2 is YENEEA. This CDR3 region has 12 residues. The V and J ends lost 3 bases and 1 base respectively, with 4 bases between them.

In its sample, this clone was seen a few times. The rearrangement joins TRBV19 to TRBJ1-2; weak D call: TRBD1 (6 bases). Germline CDR1 and CDR2: LNHDA and SQIVND (reference sequence). The CDR3 is 14 amino acids. V dropped 7 bases and J dropped 6 bases, with 18 bases sitting between them. DNA of the CDR3: TGTGCCAGTACCTCGGGGACATGCCAGGATGGCTACACCTTC. Protein product: CASTSGTCQDGYTF.

This chain connects TRBV6-4 to TRBJ2-7; the match to TRBD2 covers 9 bases. V dropped 5 bases and J dropped 6; count of bases not matched to a gene: 17. From germline, CDR1 is MRHNA and CDR2 SNTAGT. There are 17 residues in the CDR3. In nucleotides, the CDR3 is TGTGCCAGCAGTCCGGGGTTCCCGGGACTAGCCGGCCCCGAGCAGTACTTC. This codes for CASSPGFPGLAGPEQYF.

This clone was observed many times. A much bigger clone sits one base away, suggesting this may be a read error. Other DNA sequences in the same sample also yield this CDR3. CDR3 in DNA: TGTGCCACCCGGGTGAGCGGGAGCTGGTCCTACAATGAGCAGTTCTTC. It codes for CATRVSGSWSYNEQFF. The chain recombines TRBV28 with TRBJ2-1; 8 bases match TRBD2. CDR3 length: 16 amino acids. V lost 10 bases to trimming and J lost 1 base; unmatched junction nucleotides: 12. From germline, CDR1 is MDHEN and CDR2 SYDVKM. Using reference TRBV28 and TRBJ2-1 for the parts outside the CDR3, the full variable domain is DVKVTQSSRYLVKRTGEKVFLECVQDMDHENMFWYRQDPGLGLRLIYFSYDVKMKEKGDIPEGYSVSREKKERFSLILESASTNQTSMYLCATRVSGSWSYNEQFFGPGTRLTVL.

As concerns this clone: One end of the junction does not line up with germline, which may come from a read error. This sequence joins TRBV6-4 and TRBJ2-3; 8 positions agree with TRBD1. Germline V gene lookup returns CDR1 MRHNA and CDR2 SNTAGT. CDR3 length equals 16 residues. CDR3 DNA: TGTGCCAGCAGTGAGGGGCAGGGGGCGATCACAGATACTCAGTATTTT. It specifies CASSEGQGAITDTQYF.

The table lists this clone with many counts. This chain joins TRBV9 and TRBJ2-5; TRBD2 matches 8 bases. J gave up 5 bases and V 3 bases, and 9 bases lay outside the gene matches. Germline CDR1 is SGDLS and CDR2 is YYNGEE. There are 15 residues in the CDR3. The CDR3 spells CASSASGTRGETQYF. CDR3 sequence (DNA): TGTGCCAGCAGCGCCTCCGGGACTAGGGGGGAGACCCAGTACTTC.

This clone was detected a few times. A junction boundary mismatches the germline segment, possibly from a read error. The V and J genes are TRBV19 and TRBJ2-7, with a weak D call TRBD2 (5 bases). The V gene's germline CDR1 is LNHDA and CDR2 SQIVND (reference sequence). The CDR3 loop spans 13 amino acids. Written as DNA, the CDR3 is TGTGCCAGTAGTAAATGGGAGACCTACCAGCAGTACTTC. This translates into CASSKWETYQQYF.

At least ten counts were recorded for this clone. The J gene is TRBJ1-5, the V gene TRBV7-2; 7 positions agree with TRBD1. J was trimmed by 4 bases and V by 4 bases; bases with no gene match: 16. The CDR3 is 18 amino acids. Germline V gives CDR1 SGHTA, CDR2 FQGNSA. The CDR3 region has the DNA TGTGCCAGCAGCTCATGCAGGCTTCCGGGACAGAATAATCAGCCCCAGCATTTT. It specifies CASSSCRLPGQNNQPQHF.

This clone is medium-sized in the sample. The chain is built from TRBV11-3 and TRBJ2-7; maybe TRBD1 (6 bases). The CDR3 spans 15 residues. Germline V gene data show CDR1 as SGHNT and CDR2 as YENEEA. The germline V and J ends were trimmed by 5 bases and 1 base, with 15 bases remaining between them. CDR3 nucleotides: TGTGCCAGCAGCGATGAAGGGGGTAGATCCTACGAGCAGTACTTC. It codes for CASSDEGGRSYEQYF.

This clone was seen many times. The chain combines TRBV9 with TRBJ2-7; 11 bases match TRBD2. The trim removed 4 bases at V and 6 bases at J, leaving 9 bases unmatched. From germline, CDR1 is SGDLS and CDR2 YYNGEE. The CDR3 extends over 15 amino acids. CDR3 nucleotides: TGTGCCAGCAGCTCCTCTCGACTAGCGGGAAGCGAGCAGTACTTC. Amino acid sequence: CASSSSRLAGSEQYF.

This clone was seen many times. The chain uses TRBV4-1 and TRBJ2-5; 7 bases line up with TRBD2. The germline V gene has CDR1 MGHRA and CDR2 YSYEKL. V gave up 5 bases and J gave up 3 bases; unmatched junction bases: 9. The CDR3 spans 15 residues. CDR3 DNA sequence: TGCGCCAGCAGCGGGCTAGGGCTAGCGGAAGAGACCCAGTACTTC. Amino acids: CASSGLGLAEETQYF.

Comment on this clone: A much larger clone lies a single base off, so this may be a read error. This sequence joins TRBV20-1 and TRBJ2-7, with D unclear. The CDR3 consists of 12 residues. Germline V gene data show CDR1 as DFQATT and CDR2 as SNEGSKA (reference sequence). Trimming stripped 7 bases from V and 3 bases from J, with 13 bases between. The CDR3 protein is CSVGPAYYEQYF. The DNA of the CDR3 is TGCAGTGTGGGCCCAGCGTACTACGAGCAGTACTTC.

This clone was counted many times. A much larger clone lies one base from this, so it may be a read error. The V call is TRBV29-1, the J call TRBJ1-1; tentative D call: TRBD1 (5 bases). The CDR3 runs 12 residues. The V and J ends lost 7 bases and 7 bases respectively, with 16 bases between them. Germline V CDR1 and CDR2: SQVTM, ANQGSEA. CDR3 in amino acids: CSALTTGLEAFF. In nucleotides, the CDR3 is TGCAGCGCCTTAACGACGGGACTTGAAGCTTTCTTT.

This clone has ten or more counts. The chain uses TRBV11-2 and TRBJ2-5, with TRBD1 matching 10 bases. From germline, CDR1 is SGHAT and CDR2 FQNNGV. V shed 0 bases, J shed 4 bases, and the junction held 2 bases outside the gene matches. The CDR3 extends over 15 amino acids. The CDR3 region is CASSLDRTGGETQYF. The CDR3 DNA is TGTGCCAGCAGCTTAGATCGGACAGGGGGAGAGACCCAGTACTTC.

By frequency in the sample, this clone is medium-sized. The chain recombines TRBV11-2 with TRBJ2-1; 7 bases align to TRBD2. V trimming: 0 bases; J trimming: 8 bases; junction bases outside the gene matches: 13. In germline, CDR1 is SGHAT, CDR2 FQNNGV. The CDR3 has 17 amino acids. The CDR3, as DNA: TGTGCCAGCAGCTTAGATGTAACTAGCGTGGGGAGAGATGAGCAGTTCTTC. Protein product: CASSLDVTSVGRDEQFF.

This clone was observed at least ten times. This chain's CDR3 is CASSPALTMSSYNEQFF. The CDR3 DNA reads TGTGCCAGTTCCCCAGCCCTGACAATGAGCTCCTACAATGAGCAGTTCTTC. This chain links TRBV19 with TRBJ2-1; D gene uncertain. V lost 8 bases, J lost 0 bases, and 20 bases lay in between. Germline V gene sequence: CDR1 LNHDA, CDR2 SQIVND (reference sequence). This CDR3 has 17 amino acids.